The 7 T cell receptor beta chains listed next were all sequenced from one sample in a study of T cells in women clearing cervical HPV infection. Measured with immunoSEQ multiplex PCR; TCRdb has only the in-frame clones, and not every one. The table lists about 36,000 clones. The sample consisted of blood buffy coat. The receptor source for this set is a woman aged 18-69 years with a cervical HPV16 infection that either progressed to CIN3+ or cleared (not recorded which).

This clone is classed as medium-sized (0.01 to 0.1%) by frequency. CDR3 protein: CSARDPGRRATDTQYF. CDR3 DNA, as far as it was read: TGCAGTGCTAGAGATCCGGGCCGGCGGGCCACAGATACG. This sequence joins TRBV20-1 and TRBJ2-3; D perhaps matches TRBD2 (5 bases). The DNA ends 3 residues before the CDR3 does, and the rest of the CDR3 is filled in from the germline J gene. V lost 0 bases and J lost 2, with 15 bases in between. The CDR3 totals 16 residues. Germline V gene data show CDR1 as DFQATT and CDR2 as SNEGSKA (reference sequence).

As to this clone: The CDR3 is cut off 3 residues early in the read; its end comes from the germline J gene. This rearrangement joins TRBV5-6 to TRBJ2-7; D is perhaps TRBD2 (6 bases). The CDR3 extends over 14 amino acids. Germline CDR1 SGHDT, CDR2 YYEEEE. Trimming pared 0 bases from V and 3 bases from J, leaving 10 bases between. The CDR3 bases that were read are TGTGCCAGCAGCTTGGGGGACTTGAACTACGAG. Its translation is CASSLGDLNYE. The whole CDR3 is CASSLGDLNYEQYF.

Comments on this clone: The read finishes 3 residues shy of the CDR3 end, and the germline J gene is used to complete it. This chain links TRBV19 with TRBJ2-5, with 7 positions matching TRBD1. J gave up 3 bases and V 4 bases, and 2 bases lay outside the gene matches. This CDR3 is 13 amino acids long. Germline CDR1 is LNHDA and CDR2 is SQIVND (reference sequence). CDR3 region: CASSNDREETQYF. CDR3 bases read: TGTGCCAGTAGTAACGACAGGGAAGAGACC.

As for this clone: The sequence runs out 3 residues before the end of the CDR3; the remainder is reconstructed from the germline J gene. V and J are TRBV20-1 and TRBJ1-6, with D tentatively TRBD1 (6 bases). From germline, CDR1 is DFQATT and CDR2 SNEGSKA (reference sequence). Trimming removed 4 bases from V and 3 bases from J, with 13 bases in between. CDR3 length equals 15 residues. CDR3 in amino acids: CSAKTGSIYNSPLHF. CDR3 bases read: TGCAGTGCTAAGACAGGTTCAATCTATAATTCACCC.

This CDR3 reads CAWSVPAGGWKKLFF. The CDR3 DNA, read in part, is TGTGCCTGGAGTGTACCGGCAGGGGGATGGAAAAAA. This rearrangement joins TRBV30 to TRBJ1-4, with TRBD1 matching 7 bases. The CDR3 extends 3 residues past the end of the read, so its final part is completed from the germline J gene. V trimming: 0 bases; J trimming: 9 bases; junction bases outside the gene matches: 10. The CDR3 runs to 15 residues. In germline, CDR1 is GTSNPN, CDR2 SVGIG (reference sequence).

Points on this clone: The sequence runs out 3 residues before the end of the CDR3; the remainder is reconstructed from the germline J gene. V usage is TRBV30 and J usage is TRBJ2-1; 8 nucleotides agree with TRBD1. CDR1 and CDR2 (germline): GTSNPN, SVGIG (reference sequence). The V gene end was trimmed by 6 bases and the J gene end by 2 bases; junction bases not matched to a gene: 0. The CDR3 covers 12 residues. The CDR3 bases that were read are TGTGCCTGCAGGGGGCCCTACAATGAG. Its translation: CACRGPYNE. The CDR3 reads in full as CACRGPYNEQFF.

CDR3: CAWSPQGGADNYGYTF. The sequenced part of the CDR3 DNA is TGTGCCTGGAGTCCGCAAGGGGGAGCCGATAACTATGGC. The chain combines TRBV30 with TRBJ1-2; D perhaps matches TRBD1 (6 bases). Read data end 3 residues before the CDR3 end; the end is taken from the germline J gene. This CDR3 spans 16 amino acids. The germline CDR1 and CDR2 sequences are GTSNPN and SVGIG (reference sequence). V lost 2 bases to trimming and J lost 1 base, with 17 bases between them.